These T cell receptor beta chains were read from a single sample in a study of blood T cell repertoires in COVID-19. This table comes from immunoSEQ multiplex PCR, and its TCRdb copy is limited to in-frame clones, with some not included. In the table there are roughly 110,000 clones, 71% of which are singletons. The source material was peripheral blood. The source of these receptors is a human donor with acute or convalescent COVID-19. The donor label of this sample is uncertain. The CDR3 runs from the conserved cysteine through the conserved F or W. A D gene is named only where the DNA matches it firmly.

TRBJ1-6	TRBV25-1	NA	CASSPWGGSPLHF
TRBJ1-6	TRBV3-1/TRBV3-2	TRBD1	CASSQGLFYRGINSPLHF
TRBJ2-3	TRBV2	TRBD1	CASQDRSSLTDTQYF
TRBJ1-3	TRBV5-1	NA	CASTTGPGNTIYF
TRBJ1-6	TRBV10-3	NA	CAISELGAEREPLHF
TRBJ2-2	TRBV7-2	NA	CATSRPRPGELFF
TRBJ1-1	TRBV5-8	NA	CASSFGPGRVGTEAFF
TRBJ1-1	TRBV19	NA	CASSIGAQNTEAFF
TRBJ1-5	TRBV7-9	NA	CASTPGGPSNQPQHF
TRBJ2-3	TRBV23-1	TRBD1	CATPGGLSTDTQYF
TRBJ1-5	TRBV4-1	TRBD1	CASDRDRGWNQPQHF